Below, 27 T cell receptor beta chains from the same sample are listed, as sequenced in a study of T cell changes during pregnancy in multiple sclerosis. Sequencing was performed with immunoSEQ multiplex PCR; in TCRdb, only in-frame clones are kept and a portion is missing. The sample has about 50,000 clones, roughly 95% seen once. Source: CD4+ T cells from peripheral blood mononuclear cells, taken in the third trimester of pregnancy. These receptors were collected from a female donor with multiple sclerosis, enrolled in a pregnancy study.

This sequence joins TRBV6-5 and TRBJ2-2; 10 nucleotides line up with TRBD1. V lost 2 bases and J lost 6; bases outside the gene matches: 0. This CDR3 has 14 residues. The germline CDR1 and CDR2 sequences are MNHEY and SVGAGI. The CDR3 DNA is TGTGCCAGCAGTTACGGACAGGGGGCCGGGGAGCTGTTTTTT. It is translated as CASSYGQGAGELFF.

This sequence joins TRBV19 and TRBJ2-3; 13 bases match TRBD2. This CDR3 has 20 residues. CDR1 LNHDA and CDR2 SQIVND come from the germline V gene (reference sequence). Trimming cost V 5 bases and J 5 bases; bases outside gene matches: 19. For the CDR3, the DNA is TGTGCCAGTAGTGCCTCCTTACTAGCGGGAGGGCTGGGACCGCAAGATACGCAGTATTTT. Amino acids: CASSASLLAGGLGPQDTQYF.

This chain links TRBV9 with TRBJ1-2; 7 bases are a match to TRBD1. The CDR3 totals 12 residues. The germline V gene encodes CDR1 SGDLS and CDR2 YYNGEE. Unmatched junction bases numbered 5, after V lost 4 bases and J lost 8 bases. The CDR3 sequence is CASSSGTVGYTF. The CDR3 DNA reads TGTGCCAGCAGCTCCGGGACAGTCGGCTACACCTTC.

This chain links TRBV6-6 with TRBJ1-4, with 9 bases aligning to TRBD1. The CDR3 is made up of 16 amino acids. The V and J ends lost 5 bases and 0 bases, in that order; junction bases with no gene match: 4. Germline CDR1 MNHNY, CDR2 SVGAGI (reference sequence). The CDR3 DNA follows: TGTGCCAGCAGTCCGGGACAGGGAGCAACTAATGAAAAACTGTTTTTT. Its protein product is CASSPGQGATNEKLFF.

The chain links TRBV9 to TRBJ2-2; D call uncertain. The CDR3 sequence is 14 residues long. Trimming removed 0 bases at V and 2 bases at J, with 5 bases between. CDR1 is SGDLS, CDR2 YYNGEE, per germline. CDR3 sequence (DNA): TGTGCCAGCAGCGTAGCCCATAACACCGGGGAGCTGTTTTTT. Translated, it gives CASSVAHNTGELFF.

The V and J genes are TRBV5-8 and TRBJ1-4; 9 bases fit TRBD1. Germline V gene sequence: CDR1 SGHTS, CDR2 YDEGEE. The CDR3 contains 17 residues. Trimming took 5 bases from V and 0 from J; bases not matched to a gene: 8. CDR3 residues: CASRNGQGTATNEKLFF. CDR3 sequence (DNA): TGTGCCAGCAGGAACGGACAGGGGACTGCAACTAATGAAAAACTGTTTTTT.

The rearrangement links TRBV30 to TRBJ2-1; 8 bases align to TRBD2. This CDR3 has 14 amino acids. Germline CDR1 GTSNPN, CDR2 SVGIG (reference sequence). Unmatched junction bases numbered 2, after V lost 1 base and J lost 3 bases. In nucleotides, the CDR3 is TGTGCCTGGAGTGGCGGGAGGTTCTACAATGAGCAGTTCTTC. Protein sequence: CAWSGGRFYNEQFF.

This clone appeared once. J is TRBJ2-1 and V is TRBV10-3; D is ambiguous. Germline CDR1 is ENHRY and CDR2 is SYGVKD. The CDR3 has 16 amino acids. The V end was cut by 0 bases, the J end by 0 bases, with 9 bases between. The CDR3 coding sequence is TGTGCCATCAGTGAGTCGACTTTGAGCTCCTACAATGAGCAGTTCTTC. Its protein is CAISESTLSSYNEQFF.

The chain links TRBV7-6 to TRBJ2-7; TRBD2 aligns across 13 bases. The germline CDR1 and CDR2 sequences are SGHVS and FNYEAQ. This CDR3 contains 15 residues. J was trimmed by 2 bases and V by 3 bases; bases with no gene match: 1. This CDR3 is CASSFTSGGAYEQYF. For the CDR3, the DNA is TGTGCCAGCAGCTTCACTAGCGGGGGGGCCTACGAGCAGTACTTC.

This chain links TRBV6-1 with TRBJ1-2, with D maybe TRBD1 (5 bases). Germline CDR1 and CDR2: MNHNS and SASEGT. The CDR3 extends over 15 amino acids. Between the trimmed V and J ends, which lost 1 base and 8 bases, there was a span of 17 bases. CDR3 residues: CASSEVGGRNAGYTF. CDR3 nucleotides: TGTGCCAGCAGTGAAGTGGGGGGGAGAAATGCCGGCTACACCTTC.

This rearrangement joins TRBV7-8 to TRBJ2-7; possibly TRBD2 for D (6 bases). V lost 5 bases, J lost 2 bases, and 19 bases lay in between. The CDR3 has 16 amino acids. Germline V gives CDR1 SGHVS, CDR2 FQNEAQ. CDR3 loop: CASSPIPGTSAYEQYF. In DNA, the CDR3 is TGTGCCAGCAGCCCGATTCCCGGGACTTCAGCCTACGAGCAGTACTTC.

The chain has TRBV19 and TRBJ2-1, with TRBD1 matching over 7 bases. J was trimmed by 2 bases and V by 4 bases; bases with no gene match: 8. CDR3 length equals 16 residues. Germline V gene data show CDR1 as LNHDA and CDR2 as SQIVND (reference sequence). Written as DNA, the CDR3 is TGTGCCAGTAGTAGATACAGGGGAGAGGCCTACAATGAGCAGTTCTTC. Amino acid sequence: CASSRYRGEAYNEQFF.

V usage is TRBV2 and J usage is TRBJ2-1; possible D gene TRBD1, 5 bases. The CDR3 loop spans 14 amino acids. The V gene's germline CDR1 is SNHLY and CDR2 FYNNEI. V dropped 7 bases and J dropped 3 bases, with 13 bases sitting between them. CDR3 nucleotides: TGTGCCAGCATGATGACAGAGATCTACAATGAGCAGTTCTTC. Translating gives CASMMTEIYNEQFF.

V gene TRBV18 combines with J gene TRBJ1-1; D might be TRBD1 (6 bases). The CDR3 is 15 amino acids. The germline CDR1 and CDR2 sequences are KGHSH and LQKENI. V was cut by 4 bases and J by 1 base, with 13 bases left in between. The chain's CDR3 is CASSLSGTKNTEAFF. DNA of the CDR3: TGTGCCAGCTCACTTTCTGGGACAAAGAACACTGAAGCTTTCTTT.

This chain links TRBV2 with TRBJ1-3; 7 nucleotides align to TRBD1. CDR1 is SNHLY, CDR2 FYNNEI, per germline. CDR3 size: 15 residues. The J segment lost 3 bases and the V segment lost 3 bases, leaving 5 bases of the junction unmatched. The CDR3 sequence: CASSEEGANGNTIYF. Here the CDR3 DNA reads TGTGCCAGCAGTGAGGAGGGGGCAAATGGAAACACCATATATTTT.

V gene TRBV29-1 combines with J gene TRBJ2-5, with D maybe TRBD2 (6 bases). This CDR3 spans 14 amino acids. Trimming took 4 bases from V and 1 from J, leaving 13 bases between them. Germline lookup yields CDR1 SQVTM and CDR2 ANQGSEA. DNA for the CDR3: TGCAGCGTTGGGGGATGGGACTTCCAAGAGACCCAGTACTTC. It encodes CSVGGWDFQETQYF.

The CDR3 DNA reads TGTGCCAGCAGCTCTGGTAGAGTCGAGCAGTACTTC. The encoded protein is CASSSGRVEQYF. The genes are TRBV11-1 and TRBJ2-7; no firm D call. Trimming took off 4 bases at V and 6 bases at J, with 10 bases between the two ends. Germline lookup yields CDR1 SGHAT and CDR2 FQDESV (reference sequence). The CDR3 loop spans 12 amino acids.

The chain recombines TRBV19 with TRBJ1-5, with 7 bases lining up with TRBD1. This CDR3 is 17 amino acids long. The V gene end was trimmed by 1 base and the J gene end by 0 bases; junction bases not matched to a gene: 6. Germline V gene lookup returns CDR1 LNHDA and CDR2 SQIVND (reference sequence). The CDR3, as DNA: TGTGCCAGTAGTATAGTAGGGGGCCGATATAGCAATCAGCCCCAGCATTTT. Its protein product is CASSIVGGRYSNQPQHF.

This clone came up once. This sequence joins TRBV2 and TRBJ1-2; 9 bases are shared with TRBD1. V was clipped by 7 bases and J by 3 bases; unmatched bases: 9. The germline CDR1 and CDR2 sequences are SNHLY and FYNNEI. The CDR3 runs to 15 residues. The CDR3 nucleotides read TGTGCCAGCAACTCAGGCACAGGGGGCTACTATGGCTACACCTTC. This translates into CASNSGTGGYYGYTF.

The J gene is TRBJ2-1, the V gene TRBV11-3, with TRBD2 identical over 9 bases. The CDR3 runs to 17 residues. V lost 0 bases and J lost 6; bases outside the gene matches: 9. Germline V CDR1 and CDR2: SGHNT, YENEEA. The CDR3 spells CASSLDLSGGTLNEQFF. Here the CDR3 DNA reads TGTGCCAGCAGCTTAGATCTTAGCGGGGGCACGCTCAATGAGCAGTTCTTC.

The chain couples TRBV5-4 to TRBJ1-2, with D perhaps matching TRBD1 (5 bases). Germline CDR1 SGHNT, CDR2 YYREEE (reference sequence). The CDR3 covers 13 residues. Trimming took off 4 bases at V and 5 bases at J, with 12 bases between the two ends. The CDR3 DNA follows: TGTGCCAGCAGCCCCGGCCGACAGTATGGCTACACCTTC. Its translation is CASSPGRQYGYTF. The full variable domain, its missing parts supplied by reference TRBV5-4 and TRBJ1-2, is ETGVTQSPTHLIKTRGQQVTLRCSSQSGHNTVSWYQQALGQGPQFIFQYYREEENGRGNFPPRFSGLQFPNYSSELNVNALELDDSALYLCASSPGRQYGYTFGSGTRLTVV.

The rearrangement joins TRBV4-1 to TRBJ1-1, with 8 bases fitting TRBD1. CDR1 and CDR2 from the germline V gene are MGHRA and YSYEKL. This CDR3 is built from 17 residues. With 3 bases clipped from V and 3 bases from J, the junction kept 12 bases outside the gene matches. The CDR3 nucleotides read TGCGCCAGCAGCCACCCTACTGGGACAGGCGGGGACACTGAAGCTTTCTTT. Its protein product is CASSHPTGTGGDTEAFF.

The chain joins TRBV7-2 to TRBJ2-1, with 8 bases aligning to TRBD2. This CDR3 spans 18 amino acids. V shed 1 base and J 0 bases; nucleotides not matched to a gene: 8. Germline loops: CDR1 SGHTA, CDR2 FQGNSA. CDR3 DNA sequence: TGTGCCAGCAGCTTAGTTGAGGGGGGACTAGGCTCCTACAATGAGCAGTTCTTC. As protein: CASSLVEGGLGSYNEQFF.

CDR3 protein: CASSFQVSGTDTQYF. CDR3 DNA sequence: TGTGCCAGCAGCTTTCAAGTTTCGGGCACAGATACGCAGTATTTT. The chain carries TRBV5-6 and TRBJ2-3, with unresolved D. The CDR3 has 15 amino acids. Trimming took off 2 bases at V and 1 base at J, with 11 bases between the two ends. Germline CDR1 SGHDT, CDR2 YYEEEE.

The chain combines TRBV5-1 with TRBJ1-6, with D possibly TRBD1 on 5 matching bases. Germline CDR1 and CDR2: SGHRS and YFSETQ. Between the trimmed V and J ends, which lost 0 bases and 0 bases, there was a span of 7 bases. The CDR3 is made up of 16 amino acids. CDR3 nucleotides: TGCGCCAGCAGCTTGGCCGGGGGCTCCTATAATTCACCCCTCCACTTT. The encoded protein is CASSLAGGSYNSPLHF.

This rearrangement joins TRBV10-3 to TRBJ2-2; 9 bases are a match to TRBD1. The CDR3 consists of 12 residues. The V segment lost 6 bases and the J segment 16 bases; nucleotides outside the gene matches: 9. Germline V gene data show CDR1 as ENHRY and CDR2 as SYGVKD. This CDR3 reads CAISPGTGSQFF. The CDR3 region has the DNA TGTGCCATCAGCCCCGGGACAGGGTCTCAGTTTTTT.

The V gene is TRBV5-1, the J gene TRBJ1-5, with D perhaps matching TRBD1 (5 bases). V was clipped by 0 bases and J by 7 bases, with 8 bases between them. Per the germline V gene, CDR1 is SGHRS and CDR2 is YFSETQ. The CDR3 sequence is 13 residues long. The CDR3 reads CASSLERGQPQHF. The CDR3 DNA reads TGCGCCAGCAGCTTGGAAAGGGGCCAGCCCCAGCATTTT. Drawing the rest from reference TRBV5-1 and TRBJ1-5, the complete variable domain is KAGVTQTPRYLIKTRGQQVTLSCSPISGHRSVSWYQQTPGQGLQFLFEYFSETQRNKGNFPGRFSGRQFSNSRSEMNVSTLELGDSALYLCASSLERGQPQHFGDGTRLSIL.